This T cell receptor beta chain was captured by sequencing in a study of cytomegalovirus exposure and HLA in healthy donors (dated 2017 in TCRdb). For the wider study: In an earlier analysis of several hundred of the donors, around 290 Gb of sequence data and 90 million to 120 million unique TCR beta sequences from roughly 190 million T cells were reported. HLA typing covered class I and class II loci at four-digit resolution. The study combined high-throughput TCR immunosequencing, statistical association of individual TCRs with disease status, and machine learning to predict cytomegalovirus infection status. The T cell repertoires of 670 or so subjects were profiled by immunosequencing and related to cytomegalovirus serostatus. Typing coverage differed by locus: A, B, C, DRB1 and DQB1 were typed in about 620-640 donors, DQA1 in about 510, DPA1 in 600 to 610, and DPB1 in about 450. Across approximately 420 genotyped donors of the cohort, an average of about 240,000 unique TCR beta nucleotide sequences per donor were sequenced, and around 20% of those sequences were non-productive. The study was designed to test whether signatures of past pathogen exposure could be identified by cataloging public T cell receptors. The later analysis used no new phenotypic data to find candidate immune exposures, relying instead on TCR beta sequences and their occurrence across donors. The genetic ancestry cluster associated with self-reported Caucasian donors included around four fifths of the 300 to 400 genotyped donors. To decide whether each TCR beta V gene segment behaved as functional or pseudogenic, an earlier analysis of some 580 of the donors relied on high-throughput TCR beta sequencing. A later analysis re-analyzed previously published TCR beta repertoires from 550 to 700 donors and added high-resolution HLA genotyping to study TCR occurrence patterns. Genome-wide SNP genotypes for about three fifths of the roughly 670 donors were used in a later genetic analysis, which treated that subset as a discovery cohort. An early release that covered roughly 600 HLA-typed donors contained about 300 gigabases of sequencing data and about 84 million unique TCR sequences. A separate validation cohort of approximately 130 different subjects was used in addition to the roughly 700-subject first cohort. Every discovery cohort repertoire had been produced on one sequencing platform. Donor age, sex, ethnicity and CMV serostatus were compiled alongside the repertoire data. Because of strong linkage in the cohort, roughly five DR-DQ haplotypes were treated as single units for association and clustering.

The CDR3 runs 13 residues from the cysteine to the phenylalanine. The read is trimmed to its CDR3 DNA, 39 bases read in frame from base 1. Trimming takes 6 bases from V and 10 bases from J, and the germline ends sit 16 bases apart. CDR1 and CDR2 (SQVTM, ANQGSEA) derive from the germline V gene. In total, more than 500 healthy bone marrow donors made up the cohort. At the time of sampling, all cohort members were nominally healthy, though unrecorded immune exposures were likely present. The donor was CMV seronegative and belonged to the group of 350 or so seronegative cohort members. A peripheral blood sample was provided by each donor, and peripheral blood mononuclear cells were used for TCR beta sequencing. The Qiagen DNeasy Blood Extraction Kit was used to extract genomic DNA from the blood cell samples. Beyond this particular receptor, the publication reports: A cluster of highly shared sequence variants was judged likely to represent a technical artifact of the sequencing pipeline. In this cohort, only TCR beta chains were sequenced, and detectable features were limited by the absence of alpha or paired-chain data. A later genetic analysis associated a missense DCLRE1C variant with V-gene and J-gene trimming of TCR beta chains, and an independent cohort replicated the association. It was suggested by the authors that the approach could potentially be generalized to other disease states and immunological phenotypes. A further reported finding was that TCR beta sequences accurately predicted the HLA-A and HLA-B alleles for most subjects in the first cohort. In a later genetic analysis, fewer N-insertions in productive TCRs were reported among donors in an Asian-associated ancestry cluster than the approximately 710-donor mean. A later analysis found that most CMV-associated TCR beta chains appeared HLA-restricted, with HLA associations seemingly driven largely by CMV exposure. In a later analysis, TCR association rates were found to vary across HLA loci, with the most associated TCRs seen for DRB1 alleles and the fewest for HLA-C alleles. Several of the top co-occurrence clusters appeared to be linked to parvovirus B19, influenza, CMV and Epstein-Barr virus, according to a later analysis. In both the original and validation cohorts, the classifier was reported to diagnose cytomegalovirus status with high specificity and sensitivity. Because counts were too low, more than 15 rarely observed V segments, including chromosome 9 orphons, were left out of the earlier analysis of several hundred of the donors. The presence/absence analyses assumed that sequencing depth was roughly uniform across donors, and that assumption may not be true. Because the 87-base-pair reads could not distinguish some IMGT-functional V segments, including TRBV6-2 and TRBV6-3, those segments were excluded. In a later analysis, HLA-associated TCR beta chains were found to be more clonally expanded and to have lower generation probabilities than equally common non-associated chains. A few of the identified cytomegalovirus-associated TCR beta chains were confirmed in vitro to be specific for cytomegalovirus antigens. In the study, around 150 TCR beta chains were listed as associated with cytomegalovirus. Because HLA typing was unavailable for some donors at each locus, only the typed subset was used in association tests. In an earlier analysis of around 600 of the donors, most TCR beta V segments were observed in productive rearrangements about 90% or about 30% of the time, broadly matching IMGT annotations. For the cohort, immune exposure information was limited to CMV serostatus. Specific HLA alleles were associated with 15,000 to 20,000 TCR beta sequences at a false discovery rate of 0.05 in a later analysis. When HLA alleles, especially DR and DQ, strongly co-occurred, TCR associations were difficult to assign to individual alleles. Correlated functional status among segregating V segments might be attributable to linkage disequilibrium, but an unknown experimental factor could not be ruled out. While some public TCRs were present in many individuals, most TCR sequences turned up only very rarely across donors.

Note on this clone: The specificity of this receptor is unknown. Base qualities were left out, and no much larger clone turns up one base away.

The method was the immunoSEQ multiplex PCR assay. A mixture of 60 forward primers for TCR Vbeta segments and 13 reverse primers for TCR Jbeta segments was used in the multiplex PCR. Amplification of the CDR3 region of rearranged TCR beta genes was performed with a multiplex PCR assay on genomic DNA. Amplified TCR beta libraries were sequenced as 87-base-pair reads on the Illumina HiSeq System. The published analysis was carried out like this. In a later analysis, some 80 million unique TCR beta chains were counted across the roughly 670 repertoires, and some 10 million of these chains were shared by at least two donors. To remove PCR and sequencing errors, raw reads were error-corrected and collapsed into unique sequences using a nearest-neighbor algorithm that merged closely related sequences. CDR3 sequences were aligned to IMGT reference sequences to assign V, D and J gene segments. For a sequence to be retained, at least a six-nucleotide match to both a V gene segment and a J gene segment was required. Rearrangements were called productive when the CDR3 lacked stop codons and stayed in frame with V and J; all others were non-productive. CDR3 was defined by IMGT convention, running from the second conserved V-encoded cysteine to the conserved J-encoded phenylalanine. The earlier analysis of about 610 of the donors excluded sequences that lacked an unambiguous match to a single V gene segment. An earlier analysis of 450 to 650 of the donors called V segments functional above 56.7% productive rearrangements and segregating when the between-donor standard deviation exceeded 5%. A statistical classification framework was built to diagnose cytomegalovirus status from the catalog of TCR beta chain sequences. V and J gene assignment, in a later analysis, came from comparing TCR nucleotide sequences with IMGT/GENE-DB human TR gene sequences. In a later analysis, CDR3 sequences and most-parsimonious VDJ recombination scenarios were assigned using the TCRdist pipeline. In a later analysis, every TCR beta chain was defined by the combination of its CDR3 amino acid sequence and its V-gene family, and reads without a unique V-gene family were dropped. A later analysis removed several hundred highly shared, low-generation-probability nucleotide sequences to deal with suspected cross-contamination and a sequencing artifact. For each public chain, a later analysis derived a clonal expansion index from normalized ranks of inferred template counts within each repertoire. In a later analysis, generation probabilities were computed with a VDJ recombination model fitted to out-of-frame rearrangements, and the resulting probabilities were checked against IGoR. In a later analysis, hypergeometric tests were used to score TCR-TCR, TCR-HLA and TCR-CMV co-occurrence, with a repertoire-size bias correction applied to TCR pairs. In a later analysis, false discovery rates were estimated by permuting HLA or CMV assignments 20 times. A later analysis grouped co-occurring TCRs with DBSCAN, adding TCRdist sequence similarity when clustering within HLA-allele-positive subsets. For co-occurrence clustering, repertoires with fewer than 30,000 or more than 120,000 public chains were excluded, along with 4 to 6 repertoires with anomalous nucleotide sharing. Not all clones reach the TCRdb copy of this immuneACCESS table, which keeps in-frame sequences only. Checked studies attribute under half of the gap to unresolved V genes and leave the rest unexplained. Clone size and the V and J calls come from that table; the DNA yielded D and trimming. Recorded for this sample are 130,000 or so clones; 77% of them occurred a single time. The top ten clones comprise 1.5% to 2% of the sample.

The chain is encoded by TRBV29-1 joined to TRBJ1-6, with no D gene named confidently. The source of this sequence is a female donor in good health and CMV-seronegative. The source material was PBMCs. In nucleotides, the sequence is TGCAGCGTCAAAGTGACTACCAACTCACCCCTCCACTTT. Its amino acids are CSVKVTTNSPLHF.